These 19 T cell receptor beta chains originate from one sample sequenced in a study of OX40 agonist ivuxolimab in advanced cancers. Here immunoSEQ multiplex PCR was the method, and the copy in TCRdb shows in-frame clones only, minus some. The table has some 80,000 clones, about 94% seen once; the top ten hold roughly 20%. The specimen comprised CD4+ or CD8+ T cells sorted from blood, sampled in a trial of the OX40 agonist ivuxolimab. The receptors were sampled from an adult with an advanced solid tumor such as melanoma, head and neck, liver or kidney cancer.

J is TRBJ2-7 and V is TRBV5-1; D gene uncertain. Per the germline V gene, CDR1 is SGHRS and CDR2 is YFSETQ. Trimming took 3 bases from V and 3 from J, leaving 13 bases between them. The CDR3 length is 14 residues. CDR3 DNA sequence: TGCGCCAGCAGCTCAAACCCGGGCGGCTACGAGCAGTACTTC. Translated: CASSSNPGGYEQYF.

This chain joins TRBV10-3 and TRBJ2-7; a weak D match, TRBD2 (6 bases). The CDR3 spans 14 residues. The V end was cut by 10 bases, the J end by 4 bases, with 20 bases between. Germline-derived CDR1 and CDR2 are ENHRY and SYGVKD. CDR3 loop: CATRGAGGPYEQYF. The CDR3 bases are TGTGCCACCCGGGGCGCCGGAGGGCCTTACGAGCAGTACTTC.

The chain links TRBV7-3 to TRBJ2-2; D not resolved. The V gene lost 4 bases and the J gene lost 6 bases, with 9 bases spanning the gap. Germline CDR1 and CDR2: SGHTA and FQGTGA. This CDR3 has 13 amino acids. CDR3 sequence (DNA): TGTGCCAGCAGCTCCCTTGGGCCCGGGGAGCTGTTTTTT. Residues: CASSSLGPGELFF.

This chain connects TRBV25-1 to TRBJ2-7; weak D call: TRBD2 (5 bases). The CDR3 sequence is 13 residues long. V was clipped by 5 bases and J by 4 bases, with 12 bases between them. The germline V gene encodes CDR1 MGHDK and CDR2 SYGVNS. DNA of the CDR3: TGTGCCAGCAGTCCTAACTCGGGGTACGAGCAGTACTTC. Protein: CASSPNSGYEQYF.

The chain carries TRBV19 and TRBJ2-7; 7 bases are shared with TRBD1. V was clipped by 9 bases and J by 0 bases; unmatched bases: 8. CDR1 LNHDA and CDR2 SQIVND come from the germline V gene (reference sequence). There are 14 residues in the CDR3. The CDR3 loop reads CASQPRDSSYEQYF. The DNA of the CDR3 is TGTGCCAGCCAGCCCCGGGACAGCTCCTACGAGCAGTACTTC.

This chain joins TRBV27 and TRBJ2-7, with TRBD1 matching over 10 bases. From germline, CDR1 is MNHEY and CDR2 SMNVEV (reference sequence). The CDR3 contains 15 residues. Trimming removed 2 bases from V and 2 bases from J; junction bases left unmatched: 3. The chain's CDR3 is CASSLTGTGAYEQYF. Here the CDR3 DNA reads TGTGCCAGCAGTTTAACCGGGACAGGGGCCTACGAGCAGTACTTC.

CDR3 in amino acids: CSAPHQPQHF. The CDR3 DNA is TGCAGTGCTCCCCACCAGCCCCAGCATTTT. The chain employs TRBV20-1 and TRBJ1-5, with D unresolved. The V and J ends lost 5 bases and 7 bases respectively, with 6 bases between them. The V gene's germline CDR1 is DFQATT and CDR2 SNEGSKA (reference sequence). The CDR3 has 10 residues.

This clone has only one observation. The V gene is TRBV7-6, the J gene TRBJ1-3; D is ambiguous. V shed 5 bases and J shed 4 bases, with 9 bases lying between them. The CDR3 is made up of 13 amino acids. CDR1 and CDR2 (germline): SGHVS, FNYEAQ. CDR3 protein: CASSADGGNTIYF. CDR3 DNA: TGTGCCAGCAGCGCCGACGGGGGAAACACCATATATTTT.

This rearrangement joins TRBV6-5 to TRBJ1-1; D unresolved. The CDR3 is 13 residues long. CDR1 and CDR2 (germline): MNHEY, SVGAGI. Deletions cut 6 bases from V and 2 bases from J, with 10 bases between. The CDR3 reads CASSYTLNTEAFF. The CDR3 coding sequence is TGTGCCAGCAGCTATACACTTAACACTGAAGCTTTCTTT.

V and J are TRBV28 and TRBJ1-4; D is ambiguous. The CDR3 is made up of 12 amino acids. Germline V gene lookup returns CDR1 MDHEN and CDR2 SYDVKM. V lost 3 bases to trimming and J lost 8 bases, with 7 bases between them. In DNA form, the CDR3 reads TGTGCCAGCAGTTTCGCCAACGAAAAACTGTTTTTT. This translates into CASSFANEKLFF.

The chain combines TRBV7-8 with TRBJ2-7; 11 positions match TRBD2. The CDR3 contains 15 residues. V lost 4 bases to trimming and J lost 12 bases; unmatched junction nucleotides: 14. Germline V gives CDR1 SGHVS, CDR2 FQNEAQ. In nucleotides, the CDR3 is TGTGCCAGCAGCTCGACTAGCGGGATGTCCGTCGCGCGGTACTTC. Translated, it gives CASSSTSGMSVARYF.

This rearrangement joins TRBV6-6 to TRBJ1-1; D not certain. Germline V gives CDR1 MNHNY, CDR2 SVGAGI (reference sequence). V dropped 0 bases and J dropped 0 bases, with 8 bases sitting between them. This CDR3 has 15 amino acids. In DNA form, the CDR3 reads TGTGCCAGCAGTTACTCGAGTACCCTGAACACTGAAGCTTTCTTT. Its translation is CASSYSSTLNTEAFF.

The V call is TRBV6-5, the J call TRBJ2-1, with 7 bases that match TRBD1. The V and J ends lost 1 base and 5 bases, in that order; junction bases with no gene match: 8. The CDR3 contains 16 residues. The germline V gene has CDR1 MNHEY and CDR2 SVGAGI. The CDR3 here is CASSYLQGPSHNEQFF. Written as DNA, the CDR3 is TGTGCCAGCAGTTACTTACAGGGGCCTTCTCACAATGAGCAGTTCTTC.

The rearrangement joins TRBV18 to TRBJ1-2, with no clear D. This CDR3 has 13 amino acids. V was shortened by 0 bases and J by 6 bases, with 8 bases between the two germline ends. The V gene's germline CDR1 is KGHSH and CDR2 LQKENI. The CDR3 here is CASSPPAPDGYTF. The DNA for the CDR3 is TGTGCCAGCTCACCACCGGCCCCCGATGGCTACACCTTC. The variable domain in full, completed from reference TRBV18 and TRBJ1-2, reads NAGVMQNPRHLVRRRGQEARLRCSPMKGHSHVYWYRQLPEEGLKFMVYLQKENIIDESGMPKERFSAEFPKEGPSILRIQQVVRGDSAAYFCASSPPAPDGYTFGSGTRLTVV.

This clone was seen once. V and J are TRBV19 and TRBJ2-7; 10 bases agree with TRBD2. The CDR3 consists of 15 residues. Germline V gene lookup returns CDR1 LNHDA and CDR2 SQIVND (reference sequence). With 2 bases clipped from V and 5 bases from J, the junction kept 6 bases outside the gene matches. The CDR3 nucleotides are TGTGCCAGTAGTATAAGGGGTAGCGGGAGGAACGAGCAGTACTTC. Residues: CASSIRGSGRNEQYF. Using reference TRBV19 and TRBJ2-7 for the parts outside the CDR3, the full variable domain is DGGITQSPKYLFRKEGQNVTLSCEQNLNHDAMYWYRQDPGQGLRLIYYSQIVNDFQKGDIAEGYSVSREKKESFPLTVTSAQKNPTAFYLCASSIRGSGRNEQYFGPGTRLTVT.

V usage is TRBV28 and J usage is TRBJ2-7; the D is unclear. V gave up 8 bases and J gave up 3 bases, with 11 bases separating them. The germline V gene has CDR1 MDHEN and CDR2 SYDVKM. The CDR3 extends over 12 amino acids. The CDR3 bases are TGTGCCAGCCTGACCCACAGCTACGAGCAGTACTTC. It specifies CASLTHSYEQYF.

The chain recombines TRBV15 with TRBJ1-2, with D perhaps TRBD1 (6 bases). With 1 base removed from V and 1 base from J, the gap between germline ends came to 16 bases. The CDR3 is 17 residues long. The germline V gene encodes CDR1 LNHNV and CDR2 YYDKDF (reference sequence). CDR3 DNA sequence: TGTGCCACCAGCAGAGCGTGGGAACAGGGACTTAACTATGGCTACACCTTC. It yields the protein CATSRAWEQGLNYGYTF.

Here the CDR3 reads CASSFPGLSYNEQFF. In DNA form, the CDR3 reads TGTGCCAGCAGTTTCCCGGGCCTCTCCTACAATGAGCAGTTCTTC. This chain uses TRBV27 with TRBJ2-1, with D hard to call. This CDR3 has 15 residues. CDR1 is MNHEY and CDR2 is SMNVEV in the germline V gene (reference sequence). Trimming pared 3 bases from V and 0 bases from J, leaving 9 bases between.

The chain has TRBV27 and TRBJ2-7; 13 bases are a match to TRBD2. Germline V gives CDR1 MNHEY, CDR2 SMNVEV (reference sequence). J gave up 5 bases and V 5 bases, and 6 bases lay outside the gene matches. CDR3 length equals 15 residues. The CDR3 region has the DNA TGTGCCAGCAGTGTAGGGACTAGCGGGGAGAACGAGCAGTACTTC. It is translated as CASSVGTSGENEQYF.